These T cell receptor beta chains were read from a single sample in a study of patients and donors after allogeneic stem cell transplantation. TCRdb recomputed calls from the RT-PCR reads with MiXCR, one row per CDR3 protein. The sample lists about 160,000 distinct CDR3 sequences; over 30% were seen once. Source material: blood, either unsorted or a sorted T cell fraction (not recorded which). Receptor source: a human donor who was either an allogeneic HSCT recipient or a stem cell or donor lymphocyte infusion donor (not recorded which). It is not recorded whose cells these are; they may come from a transplant donor. CDR3s include the opening cysteine and the closing phenylalanine or tryptophan. Each record gives: clone size, J gene, D gene, V gene, CDR3 protein. A D gene is named only where the DNA matches it firmly. Only part of the rows carry a size: once, few, many, or a class if the clone is expanded.

NA,TRBJ1-4,NA,TRBV12-3/TRBV12-4,CASSLANEVGKLFF
NA,TRBJ1-1,NA,TRBV5-1,CASSLEPGDTEAFF
NA,TRBJ1-1,NA,TRBV6-5,CASSYSIQGFEAFF
few,TRBJ1-1,NA,TRBV11-3,CASSIRYRTEAFF
NA,TRBJ2-7,NA,TRBV20-1,CSAKALYEQYF
few,TRBJ1-3,NA,TRBV12-3/TRBV12-4,CASSPGGGNLRNTIYF
NA,TRBJ2-1,TRBD2,TRBV20-1,CSARGLAKGEQFF
NA,TRBJ2-1,NA,TRBV20-1,CSARGLGFPNFSYNEQFF
NA,TRBJ2-5,NA,TRBV12-3/TRBV12-4,CASSLLLGGAYQETQYF
few,TRBJ1-2,NA,TRBV7-6,CASSLSTAEANYGYTF
few,TRBJ1-1,TRBD1,TRBV29-1,CSVEPQGATHTEAFF
NA,TRBJ1-5,NA,TRBV9,CASSVVDDQPQHF
NA,TRBJ1-4,NA,TRBV5-6,CASSLDPGSEKLFF
NA,TRBJ2-3,NA,TRBV5-1,CASSLYGPDTQYF
NA,TRBJ1-4,NA,TRBV14,CASSQVAASPEKLFF
NA,TRBJ2-1,NA,TRBV7-2,CASSLSVHQQFF
few,TRBJ2-5,NA,TRBV6-5,CASSYDLQTQYF
NA,TRBJ2-2,TRBD1,TRBV5-1,CASSGTGLDTGELFF
once,TRBJ2-7,NA,TRBV5-1,CASSWQGYEQYF
few,TRBJ1-5,NA,TRBV7-9,CASSLVGQPNQPQHF
once,TRBJ2-4,NA,TRBV9,CASSSLDAIQYF
NA,TRBJ2-1,NA,TRBV12-3/TRBV12-4,CASNKDDYNEQFF
NA,TRBJ1-2,NA,TRBV21-1,CASSPGGGYSYGYTF
NA,TRBJ1-1,NA,TRBV14,CASSQGYEAFF
NA,TRBJ2-1,TRBD1,TRBV24-1,CATSDTDRGYQFF
NA,TRBJ2-1,TRBD2,TRBV2,CASKIPRGGGSYNEQFF